The clone carrying this TCR beta chain has more than one count but fewer than ten. The limits of the CDR3 on the DNA are not certain, so only TCRdb's listed CDR3 is given. This sample was included in a study of OX40 agonist ivuxolimab in advanced cancers. This table comes from immunoSEQ multiplex PCR, and its TCRdb copy is limited to in-frame clones, with some not included. This sample carries 79,000 or so clones, 75% to 85% of them seen once, and the ten largest clones take approximately 0.63%. This sequence originates from an adult with an advanced solid tumor such as melanoma, head and neck, liver or kidney cancer. Sequenced here: CD4+ or CD8+ T cells sorted from blood, sampled in a trial of the OX40 agonist ivuxolimab.

The CDR3: CASSLVGQGISGGAPLRDF. The rearrangement links TRBV27 to TRBJ2-5; the table calls TRBD2, which could not be checked here. Germline V gene lookup returns CDR1 MNHEY and CDR2 SMNVEV (reference sequence). Both ends counted, the CDR3 spans 19 residues.